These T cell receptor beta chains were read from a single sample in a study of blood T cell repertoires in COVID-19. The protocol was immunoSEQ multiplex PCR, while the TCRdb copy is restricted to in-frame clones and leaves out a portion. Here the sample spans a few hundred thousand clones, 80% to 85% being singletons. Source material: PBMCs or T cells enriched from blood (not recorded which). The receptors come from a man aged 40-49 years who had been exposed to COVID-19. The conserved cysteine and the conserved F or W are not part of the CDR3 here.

CDR3: ASSPGQAYGYT; V: TRBV12-3/TRBV12-4
CDR3: AWSPGQGAKAQH; V: TRBV30
CDR3: ASSQGGQGGLAKNIQY; V: TRBV3-1/TRBV3-2
CDR3: ASKHRKPTNEKLF; V: TRBV25-1
CDR3: ASSREDRGHGYT; V: TRBV7-9
CDR3: ATSEGTGASYGYT; V: TRBV24-1
CDR3: ASSQAVVSETQY; V: TRBV3-1/TRBV3-2
CDR3: ASSSPGWAGLTDTQY; V: TRBV6-7
CDR3: ASSLGGSAGEQF; V: TRBV7-3
CDR3: ASSLRNSYNEQF; V: TRBV11-3
CDR3: ASSLPSTDTQY; V: TRBV11-2
CDR3: ASSFLRDNTEAF; V: TRBV5-5
CDR3: ASSDRDRGNTEAF; V: TRBV13
CDR3: ASSQDRGAKQY; V: TRBV3-1/TRBV3-2
CDR3: ASSLRQGDPRELF; V: TRBV5-1
CDR3: ASSLYGSQLHNEQF; V: TRBV13
CDR3: ASLRDRQETQY; V: TRBV11-1
CDR3: AWSGRVGDTQY; V: TRBV30
CDR3: AWDRGTNEKLF; V: TRBV30
CDR3: AISGTMNTEAF; V: TRBV10-3
CDR3: ASSLSGISGGLRNSPLH; V: TRBV11-3
CDR3: ASSLERFQETQY; V: TRBV7-9
CDR3: ASSRDYRTDTQY; V: TRBV10-1
CDR3: ATLPGDEQF; V: TRBV6-5
CDR3: ASSRGGSYNEQF; V: TRBV5-1
CDR3: ASRSFEKLF; V: TRBV19
CDR3: ASSLELGTQY; V: TRBV7-3
CDR3: ATQLRTGNEQY; V: TRBV24-1
CDR3: ASSPDIDYGYT; V: TRBV5-1
CDR3: ASSKDRDYEQY; V: TRBV19
CDR3: ASSLGGLDEQF; V: TRBV12-3/TRBV12-4
CDR3: ATRTSGRFNEQY; V: TRBV10-2
CDR3: ASSLDRGWDTEAF; V: TRBV7-8
CDR3: ASSLAVVKSKAF; V: TRBV5-5
CDR3: ASSLGVQGDTQY; V: TRBV7-7
CDR3: ASSLVSGRYFTDTQY; V: TRBV7-2
CDR3: ASRTGTGWETEAF; V: TRBV10-2
CDR3: ASSQGANTGELF; V: TRBV18
CDR3: SVRTDGNSGNTIY; V: TRBV29-1
CDR3: ASSESTRGEVAF; V: TRBV10-1
CDR3: ASSRDIGEAF; V: TRBV5-6
CDR3: ASSFSGGRGEAF; V: TRBV27
CDR3: ASSAEPGYTEAF; V: TRBV2
CDR3: ASSHRRLAVYNEQF; V: TRBV3-1/TRBV3-2
CDR3: SVEYVTGSEQY; V: TRBV29-1
CDR3: ASSTGLAGGAQY; V: TRBV7-2
CDR3: AWSPTGGVNYGYT; V: TRBV30
CDR3: ASSLGPSRANSPLH; V: TRBV5-6
CDR3: ATSRDHSKMEKLF; V: TRBV15
CDR3: ASSFGRGSYEQY; V: TRBV7-6
CDR3: ASGQEFLAGVSYNEQF; V: TRBV3-1/TRBV3-2
CDR3: ASSLASGATEAF; V: TRBV7-2
CDR3: AWKLGQLY; V: TRBV30
CDR3: ASSQDGLGLLEQY; V: TRBV3-1/TRBV3-2
CDR3: SVYAGSNGYT; V: TRBV29-1
CDR3: ASKTLQGTNEKLF; V: TRBV27
CDR3: ASSDVGGKSYEQY; V: TRBV25-1
CDR3: ASSRQPNEKLF; V: TRBV5-5